This T cell receptor (beta chain) comes out of a study of radiotherapy plus CTLA-4 blockade in lung cancer. After removal of 6 bases from V and 4 bases from J, the junction contained 8 bases not matched to a gene. Germline CDR1 is LNHDA and CDR2 is SQIVND (reference sequence). The length of the CDR3 is 16 residues. Study-wide findings and caveats: Radiotherapy plus ipilimumab was followed by expansion in blood of tumor-derived TCR clones.

Clones were read by immunoSEQ multiplex PCR, and TCRdb kept only the in-frame ones, dropping some. The profile shows around 26,000 clones, approximately 73% of them singletons. This clone was counted a few times. Antigen: not known. This TCR was sampled from a human donor with non-small cell lung cancer who had stable disease on radiotherapy plus ipilimumab. The chain couples TRBV19 to TRBJ2-1; TRBD2 matches at 11 bases. Here the sequenced sample was peripheral blood, taken from a patient treated with radiotherapy plus ipilimumab. CDR3 residues: CASSSLAGGDYNEQFF. In nucleotides, the CDR3 is TGTGCCAGTAGCTCCCTAGCGGGAGGCGATTACAATGAGCAGTTCTTC.